This T cell receptor (beta chain) stems from a study of T cell responses to AZD1222 COVID-19 vaccine (dated by TCRdb to about 2021). General notes on the study: TCR sequencing was performed for over 230 trial participants, of whom roughly 200 were given two doses of AZD1222 and around 26 were given two doses of MenACWY control vaccine. Trial participants were enrolled by age into 18-55, 56-69 and 70-plus year subgroups, with approximately 150, 28 and 58 TCR-sequenced participants respectively. Paper-wide results and their limitations: Only five or six AZD1222 recipients were SARS-CoV-2 seropositive at baseline, limiting conclusions about previously exposed vaccinees. Participants were mostly white British, with more females than males. The authors suggested clonal diversity may have been underestimated. Reportedly, almost half of the unique spike-specific TCRs recognized epitopes lying outside the regions that are mutated in the B.1.351 and B.1.1.7 variants. The vaccine-associated CD4 TCRs covered the entire spike protein, and the dominant responses fell in regions 160-218 and 743-854. Because no day 14 peak-response samples were available, the repertoires could be characterized only after the peak T cell response. The 56-69-year group was small, and its depth increase did not reach significance, likely because of low power. After two AZD1222 doses, spike-specific TCR breadth and depth were significantly higher than at day 0 and than in MenACWY recipients.

Taken from the germline V gene, the CDR1 and CDR2 loops are MNHEY and SVGAGI. V gives up 4 bases and J gives up 4 bases, and the segment between their germline ends measures 16 bases. The CDR3 holds 16 amino acids from the cysteine to the phenylalanine. Kept here is only the CDR3 DNA, which spans 48 bases and is read in frame from base 1. The sample's time point label is to be understood as: about 28 days (+/-7) after the second vaccine dose. AZD1222 recipients with second doses at about 4 weeks or about 12 weeks were pooled, because spike-specific TCR depth and breadth did not differ between schedules. Vaccinee samples came from UK trials COV001 and COV002, including a single-blind randomized controlled phase 2/3 trial of AZD1222 (ChAdOx1 nCoV-19) in healthy adults. Trial participant PBMC samples were collected at day 0 and day 28 after the second dose for TCRbeta chain sequencing. The CDR3 regions of human TCRbeta chains were analyzed by immunosequencing. From the authors' description of their analysis: TCRs in the repertoires were compared against a reference library of SARS-CoV-2-specific TCRs that had been generated with the MIRA antigen-specificity platform. Breadth meant the fraction of unique TCRs that were SARS-CoV-2-associated, whereas depth meant the fraction of total T cells that were SARS-CoV-2-associated. Using the MIRA data, every spike-specific TCR was mapped to the spike region that the TCR reacted to and assigned to either a CD4 or a CD8 class. Log10-transformed breadth and depth values were compared by one-way ANOVA with Sidak's multiple comparisons tests. TCRdb took over this immuneACCESS table, retaining in-frame rearrangements with V and J assigned. Such tables are incomplete; in checked studies, under half of the missing clones stem from an unresolved V gene, and the remainder is unexplained. The DNA gave D and trimming, while V, J and clone size come from that table. This sample has under 200,000 clones in its table, and around 92% of those were observed once. The ten biggest clones cover 1% to 1.5% of the sample.

A note on this clone: What this receptor recognizes is not known. No much larger clonotype is one base removed from it; base qualities were not supplied.

Source: peripheral blood, taken 28 days after the second AZD1222 dose. This TCR derives from an adult who received the AZD1222 COVID-19 vaccine. The receptor chain draws on TRBV6-5 and TRBJ1-4; the D gene identity is not certain. Read as DNA, the sequence is TGTGCCAGCAGTTCCTCTGACGGAGAACTTAATGAAAAACTGTTTTTT. It is translated as CASSSSDGELNEKLFF.